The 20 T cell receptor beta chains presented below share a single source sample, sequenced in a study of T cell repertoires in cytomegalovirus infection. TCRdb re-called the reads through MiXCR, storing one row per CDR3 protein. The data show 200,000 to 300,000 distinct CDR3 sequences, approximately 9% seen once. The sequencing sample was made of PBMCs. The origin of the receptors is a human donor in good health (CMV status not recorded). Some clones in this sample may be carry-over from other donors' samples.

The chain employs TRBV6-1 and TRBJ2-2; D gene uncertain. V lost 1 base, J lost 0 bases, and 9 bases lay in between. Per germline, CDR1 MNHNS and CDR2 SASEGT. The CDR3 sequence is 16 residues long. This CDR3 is CASSEGKNANTGELFF. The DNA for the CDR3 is TGTGCCAGCAGTGAAGGGAAGAACGCGAACACCGGGGAGCTGTTTTTT.

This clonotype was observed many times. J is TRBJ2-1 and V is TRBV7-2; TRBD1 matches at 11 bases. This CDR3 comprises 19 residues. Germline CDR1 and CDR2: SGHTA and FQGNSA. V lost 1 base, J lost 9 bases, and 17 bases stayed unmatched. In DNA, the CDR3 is TGTGCCAGCAGCTTAGGCCCCGGGACAGGGGGTTGGGGGGGCACTGAGCAGTTCTTC. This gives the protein CASSLGPGTGGWGGTEQFF.

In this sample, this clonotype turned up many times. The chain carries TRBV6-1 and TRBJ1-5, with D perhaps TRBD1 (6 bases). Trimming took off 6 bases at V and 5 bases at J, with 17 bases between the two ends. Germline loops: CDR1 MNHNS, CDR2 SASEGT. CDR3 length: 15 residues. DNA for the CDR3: TGTGCCAGCAGAGGCACAGGGAGGGGCGATCAGCCCCAGCATTTT. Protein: CASRGTGRGDQPQHF.

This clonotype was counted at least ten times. The CDR3 protein is CASSRRQRPDQPQHF. The DNA of the CDR3 is TGTGCCAGCAGCCGCCGACAGCGCCCAGATCAGCCCCAGCATTTT. This chain connects TRBV7-2 to TRBJ1-5; perhaps TRBD1 as D (5 bases). The ends were cut back, 5 bases at V and 5 bases at J, with 16 bases in the middle. CDR1 and CDR2 from the germline V gene are SGHTA and FQGNSA. The CDR3 loop spans 15 amino acids.

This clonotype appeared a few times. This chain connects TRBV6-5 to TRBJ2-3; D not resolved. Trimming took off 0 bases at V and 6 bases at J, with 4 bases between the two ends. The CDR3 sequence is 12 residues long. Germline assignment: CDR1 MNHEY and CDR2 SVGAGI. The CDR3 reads CASSYSGDTQYF. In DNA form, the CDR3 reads TGTGCCAGCAGTTACTCTGGGGATACGCAGTATTTT.

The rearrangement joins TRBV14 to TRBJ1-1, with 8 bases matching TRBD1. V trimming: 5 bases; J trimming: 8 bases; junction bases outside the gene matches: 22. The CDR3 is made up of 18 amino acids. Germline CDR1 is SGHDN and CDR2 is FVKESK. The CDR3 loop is CASSSSPRGRTGMAEAFF. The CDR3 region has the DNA TGTGCCAGCAGCTCATCACCCCGCGGTAGGACAGGGATGGCCGAAGCTTTCTTT.

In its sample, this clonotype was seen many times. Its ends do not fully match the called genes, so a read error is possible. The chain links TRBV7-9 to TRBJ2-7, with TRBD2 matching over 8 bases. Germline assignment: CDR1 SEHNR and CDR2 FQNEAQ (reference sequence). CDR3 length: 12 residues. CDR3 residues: CASRREGREEAF. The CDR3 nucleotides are TGTGCCAGCAGACGAGAGGGGCGGGAGGAAGCCTTC.

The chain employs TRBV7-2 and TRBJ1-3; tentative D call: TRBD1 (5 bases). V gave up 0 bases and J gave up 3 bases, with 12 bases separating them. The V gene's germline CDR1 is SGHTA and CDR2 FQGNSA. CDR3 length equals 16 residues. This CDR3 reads CASSLAWGGGGNTIYF. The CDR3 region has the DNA TGTGCCAGCAGCTTAGCTTGGGGGGGGGGTGGAAACACCATATATTTT.

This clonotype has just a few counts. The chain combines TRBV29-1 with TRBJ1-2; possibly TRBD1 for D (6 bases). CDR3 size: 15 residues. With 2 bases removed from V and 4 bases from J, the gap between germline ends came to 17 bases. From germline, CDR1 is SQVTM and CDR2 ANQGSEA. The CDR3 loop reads CSVEMGQGQIYGYTF. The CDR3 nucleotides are TGCAGCGTTGAAATGGGTCAGGGGCAGATCTATGGCTACACCTTC.

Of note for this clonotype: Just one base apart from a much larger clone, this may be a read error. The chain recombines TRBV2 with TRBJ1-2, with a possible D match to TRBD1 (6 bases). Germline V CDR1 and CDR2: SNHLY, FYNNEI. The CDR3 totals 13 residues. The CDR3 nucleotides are TGTGCCCGCAGGGGACGGGGGAGGCGCGGCTACACCTTC. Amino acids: CARRGRGRRGYTF.

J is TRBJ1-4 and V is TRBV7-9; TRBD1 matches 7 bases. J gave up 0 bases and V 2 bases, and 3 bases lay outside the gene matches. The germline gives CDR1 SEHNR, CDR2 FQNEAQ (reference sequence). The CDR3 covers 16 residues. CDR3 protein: CASSLFGTATNEKLFF. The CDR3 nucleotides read TGTGCCAGCAGCTTATTTGGGACAGCAACTAATGAAAAACTGTTTTTT.

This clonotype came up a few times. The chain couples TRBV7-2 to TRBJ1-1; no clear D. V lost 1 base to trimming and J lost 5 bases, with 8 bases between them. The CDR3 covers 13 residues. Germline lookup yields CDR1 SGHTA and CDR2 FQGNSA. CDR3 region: CASSLDWSTEAFF. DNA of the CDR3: TGTGCCAGCAGCTTAGATTGGAGTACTGAAGCTTTCTTT.

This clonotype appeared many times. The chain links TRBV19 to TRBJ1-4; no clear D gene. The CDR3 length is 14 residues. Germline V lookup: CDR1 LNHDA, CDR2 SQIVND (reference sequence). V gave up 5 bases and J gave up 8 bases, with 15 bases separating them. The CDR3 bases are TGTGCCAGTAGTGCCGGGCCTCAAGGGGAAAAACTGTTTTTT. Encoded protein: CASSAGPQGEKLFF.

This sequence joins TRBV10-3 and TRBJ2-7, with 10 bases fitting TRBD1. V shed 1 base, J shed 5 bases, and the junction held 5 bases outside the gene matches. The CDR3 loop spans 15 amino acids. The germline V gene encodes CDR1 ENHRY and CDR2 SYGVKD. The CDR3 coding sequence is TGTGCCATCAGTGAGTGGGACAGGGGACGGGACGAGCAGTACTTC. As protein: CAISEWDRGRDEQYF.

This chain's CDR3 is CASSSSGQGNYGYTF. In nucleotides, the CDR3 is TGTGCCAGCAGTTCGTCGGGACAGGGCAACTATGGCTACACCTTC. The chain has TRBV28 and TRBJ1-2, with 9 positions matching TRBD1. V shed 4 bases and J 2 bases; nucleotides not matched to a gene: 5. The CDR3 sequence is 15 residues long. CDR1 and CDR2 (germline): MDHEN, SYDVKM.

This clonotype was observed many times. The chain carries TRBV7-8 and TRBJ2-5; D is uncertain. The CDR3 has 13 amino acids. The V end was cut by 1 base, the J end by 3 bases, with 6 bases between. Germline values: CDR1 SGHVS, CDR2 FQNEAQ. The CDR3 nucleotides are TGTGCCAGCAGCTTAGTACAGAAAGAGACCCAGTACTTC. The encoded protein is CASSLVQKETQYF.

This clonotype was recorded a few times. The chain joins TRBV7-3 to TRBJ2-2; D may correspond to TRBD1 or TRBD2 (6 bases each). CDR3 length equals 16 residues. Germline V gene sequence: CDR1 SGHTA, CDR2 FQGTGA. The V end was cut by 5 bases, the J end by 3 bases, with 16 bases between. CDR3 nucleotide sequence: TGTGCCAGCAGCATCACAGGGACTTCGGACACCGGGGAGCTGTTTTTT. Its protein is CASSITGTSDTGELFF.

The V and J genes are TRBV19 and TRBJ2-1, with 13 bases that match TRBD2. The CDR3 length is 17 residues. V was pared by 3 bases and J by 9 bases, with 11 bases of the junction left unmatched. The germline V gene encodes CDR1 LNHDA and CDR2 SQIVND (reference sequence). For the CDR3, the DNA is TGTGCCAGTAGTATGGAACCGGGACTAGCGGGGCGGAGTGAGCAGTTCTTC. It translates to CASSMEPGLAGRSEQFF.

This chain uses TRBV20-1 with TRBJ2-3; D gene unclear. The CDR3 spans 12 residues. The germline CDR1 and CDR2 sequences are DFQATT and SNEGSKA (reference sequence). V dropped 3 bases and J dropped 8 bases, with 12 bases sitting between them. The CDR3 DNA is TGCAGTGCTAGGGACCGCCAATTTACGCAGTATTTT. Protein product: CSARDRQFTQYF.

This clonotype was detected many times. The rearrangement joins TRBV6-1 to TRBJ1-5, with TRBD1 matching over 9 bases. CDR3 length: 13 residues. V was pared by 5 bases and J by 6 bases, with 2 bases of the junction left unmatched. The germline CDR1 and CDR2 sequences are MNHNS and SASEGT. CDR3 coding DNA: TGTGCCAGCAGTCGGGACAGGGCTCAGCCCCAGCATTTT. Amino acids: CASSRDRAQPQHF.